This T cell receptor (beta chain) derives from a study of T-cell reconstitution after alpha-beta-depleted transplantation in children. Study-level points and caveats: After transplant, high TCRbeta diversity at day 60 in some patients arose from surviving recipient T cells and thymic progenitors. Reportedly, alpha-beta T cells present about two months post-transplant originated from several hundred expanded clones of graft origin. The authors attributed T-cell counts and diversity one year after transplant mostly to newly produced T cells.

This clonotype has only a few counts. No antigen is known for it. Construction of the TCRbeta library involved unique molecular identifiers. TCRdb re-derived calls from the PCR reads in MiXCR, one entry per CDR3 protein. The sample lists about 420,000 distinct CDR3 sequences, around 15% seen once, with roughly 27% in the top ten. The CDR3 runs 22 residues. V lost 2 bases to trimming and J lost 2 bases; unmatched junction nucleotides: 27. Germline V gene sequence: CDR1 SGHDT, CDR2 YYEEEE. This sample comprised PBMCs, mostly from graft donor cells, obtained 360 days after TCRalphabeta/CD19-depleted stem cell transplant. This sequence was found in a boy under two years old who had a stem cell transplant for Wiskott-Aldrich syndrome, so the T cells may come from the graft donor. The V gene is TRBV5-6, the J gene TRBJ2-5, with TRBD1 identical over 7 bases. CDR3 loop: CASSFPTYRDSSTSWRQETQYF. The DNA for the CDR3 is TGTGCCAGCAGCTTTCCCACATATAGGGACAGTTCGACCTCCTGGAGGCAAGAGACCCAGTACTTC.